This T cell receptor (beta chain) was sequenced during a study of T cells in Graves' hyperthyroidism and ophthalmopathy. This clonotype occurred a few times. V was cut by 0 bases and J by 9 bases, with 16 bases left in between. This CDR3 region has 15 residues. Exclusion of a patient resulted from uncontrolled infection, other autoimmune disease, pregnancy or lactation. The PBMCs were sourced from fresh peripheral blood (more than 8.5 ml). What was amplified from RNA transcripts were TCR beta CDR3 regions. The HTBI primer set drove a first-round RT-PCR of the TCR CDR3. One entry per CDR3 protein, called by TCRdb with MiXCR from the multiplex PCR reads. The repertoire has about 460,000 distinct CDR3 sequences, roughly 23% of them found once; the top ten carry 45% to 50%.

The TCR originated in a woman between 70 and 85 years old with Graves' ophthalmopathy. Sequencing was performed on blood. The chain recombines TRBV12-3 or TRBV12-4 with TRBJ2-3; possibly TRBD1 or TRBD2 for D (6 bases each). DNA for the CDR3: TGTGCCAGCAGTTTAGCGGACAGCTTAGGGGGGACGCAGTATTTT. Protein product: CASSLADSLGGTQYF.